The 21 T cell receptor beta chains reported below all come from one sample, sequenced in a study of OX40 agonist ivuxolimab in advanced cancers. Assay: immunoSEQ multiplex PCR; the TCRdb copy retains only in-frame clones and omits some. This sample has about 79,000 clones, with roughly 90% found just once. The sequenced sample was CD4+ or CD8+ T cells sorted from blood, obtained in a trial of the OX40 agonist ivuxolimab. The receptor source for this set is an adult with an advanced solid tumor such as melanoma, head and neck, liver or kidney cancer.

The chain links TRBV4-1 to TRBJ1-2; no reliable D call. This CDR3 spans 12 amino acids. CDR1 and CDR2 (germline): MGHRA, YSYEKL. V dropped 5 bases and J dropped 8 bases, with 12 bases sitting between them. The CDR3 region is CASSSLRQGYTF. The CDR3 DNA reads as TGCGCCAGCAGCTCCCTACGGCAAGGCTACACCTTC.

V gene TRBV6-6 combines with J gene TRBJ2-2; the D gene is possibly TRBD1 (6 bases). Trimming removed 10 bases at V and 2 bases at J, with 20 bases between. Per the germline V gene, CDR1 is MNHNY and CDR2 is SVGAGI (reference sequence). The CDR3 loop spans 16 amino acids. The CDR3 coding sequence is TGTGCCACTTCGGACAGCGCTACCTTAAACACCGGGGAGCTGTTTTTT. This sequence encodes CATSDSATLNTGELFF.

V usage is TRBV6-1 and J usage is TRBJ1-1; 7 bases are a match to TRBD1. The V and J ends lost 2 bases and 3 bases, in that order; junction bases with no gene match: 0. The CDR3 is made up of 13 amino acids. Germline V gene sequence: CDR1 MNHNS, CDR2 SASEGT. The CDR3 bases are TGTGCCAGCAGTGAACAGGGGGACACTGAAGCTTTCTTT. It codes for CASSEQGDTEAFF.

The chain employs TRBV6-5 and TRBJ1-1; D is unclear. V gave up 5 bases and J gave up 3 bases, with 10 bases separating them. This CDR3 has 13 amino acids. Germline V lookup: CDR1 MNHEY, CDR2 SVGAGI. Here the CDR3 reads CASSTYADTEAFF. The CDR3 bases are TGTGCCAGCAGTACGTACGCGGACACTGAAGCTTTCTTT.

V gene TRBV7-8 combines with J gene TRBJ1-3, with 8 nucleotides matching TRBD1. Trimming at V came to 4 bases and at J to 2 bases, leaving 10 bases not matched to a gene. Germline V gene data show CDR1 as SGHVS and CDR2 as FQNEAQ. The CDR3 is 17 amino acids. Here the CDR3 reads CASSSRTGRFAGNTIYF. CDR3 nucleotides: TGTGCCAGCAGCTCCAGGACAGGGAGATTTGCTGGAAACACCATATATTTT.

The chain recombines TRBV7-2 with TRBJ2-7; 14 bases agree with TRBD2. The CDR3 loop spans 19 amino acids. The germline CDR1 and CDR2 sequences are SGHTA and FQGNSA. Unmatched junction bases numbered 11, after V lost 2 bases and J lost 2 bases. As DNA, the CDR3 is TGTGCCAGCAGCTTAAAAGGGGGGTTGACTAGCGGGAGGGCCTACGAGCAGTACTTC. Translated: CASSLKGGLTSGRAYEQYF.

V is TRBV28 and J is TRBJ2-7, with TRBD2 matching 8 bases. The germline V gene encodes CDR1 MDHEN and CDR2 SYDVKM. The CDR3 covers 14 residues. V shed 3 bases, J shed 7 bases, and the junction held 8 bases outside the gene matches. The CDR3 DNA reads TGTGCCAGCAGTTTTGGAGCGGGAGTAAGGGAGCAGTACTTC. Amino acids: CASSFGAGVREQYF.

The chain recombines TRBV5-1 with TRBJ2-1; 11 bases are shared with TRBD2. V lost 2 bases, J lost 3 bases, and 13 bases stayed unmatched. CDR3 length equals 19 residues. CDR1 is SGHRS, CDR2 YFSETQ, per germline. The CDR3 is CASSLSLAGGRLGYNEQFF. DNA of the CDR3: TGCGCCAGCAGCTTATCGTTAGCGGGAGGGCGTCTTGGCTACAATGAGCAGTTCTTC. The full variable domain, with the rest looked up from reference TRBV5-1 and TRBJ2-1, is KAGVTQTPRYLIKTRGQQVTLSCSPISGHRSVSWYQQTPGQGLQFLFEYFSETQRNKGNFPGRFSGRQFSNSRSEMNVSTLELGDSALYLCASSLSLAGGRLGYNEQFFGPGTRLTVL.

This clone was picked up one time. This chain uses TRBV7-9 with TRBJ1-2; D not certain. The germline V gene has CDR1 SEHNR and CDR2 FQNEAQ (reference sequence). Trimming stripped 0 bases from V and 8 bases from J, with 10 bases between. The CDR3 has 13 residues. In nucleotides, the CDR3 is TGTGCCAGCAGCTTAGCGGACGATAAGGGCTACACCTTC. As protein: CASSLADDKGYTF.

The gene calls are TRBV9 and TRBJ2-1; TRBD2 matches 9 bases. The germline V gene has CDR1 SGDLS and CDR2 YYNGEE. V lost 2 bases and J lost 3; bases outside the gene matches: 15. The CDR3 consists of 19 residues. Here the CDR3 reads CASSVTSSGLAIVYNEQFF. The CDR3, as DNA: TGTGCCAGCAGCGTGACCTCCTCGGGACTAGCAATAGTCTACAATGAGCAGTTCTTC.

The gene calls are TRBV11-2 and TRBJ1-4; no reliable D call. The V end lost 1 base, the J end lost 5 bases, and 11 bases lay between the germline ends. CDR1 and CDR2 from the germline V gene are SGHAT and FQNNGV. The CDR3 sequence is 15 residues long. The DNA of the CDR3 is TGTGCCAGCAGCTTAGGAAGGGTCTTCAATGAAAAACTGTTTTTT. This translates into CASSLGRVFNEKLFF.

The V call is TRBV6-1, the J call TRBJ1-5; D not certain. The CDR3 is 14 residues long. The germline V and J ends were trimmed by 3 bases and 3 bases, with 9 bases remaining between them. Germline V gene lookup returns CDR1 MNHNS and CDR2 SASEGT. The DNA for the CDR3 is TGTGCCAGCAGTGACAGCGCCGTCAATCAGCCCCAGCATTTT. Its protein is CASSDSAVNQPQHF.

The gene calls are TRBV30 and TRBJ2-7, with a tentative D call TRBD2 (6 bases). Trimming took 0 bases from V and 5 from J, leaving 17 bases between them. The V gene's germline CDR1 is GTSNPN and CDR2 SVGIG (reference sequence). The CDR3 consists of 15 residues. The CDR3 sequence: CAWSVMGGATHEQYF. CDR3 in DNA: TGTGCCTGGAGTGTAATGGGGGGAGCCACCCACGAGCAGTACTTC.

CDR3 sequence: CASSVWRGGRTSGNTIYF. DNA for the CDR3: TGTGCCAGCAGTGTCTGGAGGGGGGGCAGAACCTCTGGAAACACCATATATTTT. V and J are TRBV6-1 and TRBJ1-3, with D possibly matching TRBD1 (6 bases). Germline CDR1 reads MNHNS; CDR2 reads SASEGT. The CDR3 consists of 18 residues. The V and J ends lost 4 bases and 0 bases respectively, with 19 bases between them.

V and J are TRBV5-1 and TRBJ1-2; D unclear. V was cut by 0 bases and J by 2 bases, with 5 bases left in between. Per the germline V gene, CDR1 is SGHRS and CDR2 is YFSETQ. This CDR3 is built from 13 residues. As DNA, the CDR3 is TGCGCCAGCAGCTTGGCCGGGAACTATGGCTACACCTTC. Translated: CASSLAGNYGYTF.

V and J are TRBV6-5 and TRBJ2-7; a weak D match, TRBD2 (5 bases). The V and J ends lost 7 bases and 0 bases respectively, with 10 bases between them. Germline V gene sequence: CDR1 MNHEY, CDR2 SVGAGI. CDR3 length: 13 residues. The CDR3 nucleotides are TGTGCCAGCACAGGTGGGAGCTCCTACGAGCAGTACTTC. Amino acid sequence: CASTGGSSYEQYF.

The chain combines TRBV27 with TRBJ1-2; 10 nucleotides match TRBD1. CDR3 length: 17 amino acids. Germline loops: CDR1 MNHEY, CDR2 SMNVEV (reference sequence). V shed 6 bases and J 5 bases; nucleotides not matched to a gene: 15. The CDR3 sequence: CASRNDDRGPDWYGYTF. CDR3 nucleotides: TGTGCCAGCAGAAATGACGACAGGGGGCCGGATTGGTATGGCTACACCTTC.

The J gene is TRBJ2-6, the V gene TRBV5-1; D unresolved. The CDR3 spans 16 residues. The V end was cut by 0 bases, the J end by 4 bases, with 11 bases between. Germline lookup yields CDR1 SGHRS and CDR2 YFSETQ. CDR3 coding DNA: TGCGCCAGCAGCTTGGAAGTCGGAACCGGGGCCAACGTCCTGACTTTC. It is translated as CASSLEVGTGANVLTF. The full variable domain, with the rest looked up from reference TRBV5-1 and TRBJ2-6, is KAGVTQTPRYLIKTRGQQVTLSCSPISGHRSVSWYQQTPGQGLQFLFEYFSETQRNKGNFPGRFSGRQFSNSRSEMNVSTLELGDSALYLCASSLEVGTGANVLTFGAGSRLTVL.

The CDR3: CASSYRGEKLFF. CDR3 nucleotides: TGTGCCAGCAGCTACAGGGGTGAAAAACTGTTTTTT. The rearrangement uses TRBV11-3 and TRBJ1-4; 7 nucleotides align to TRBD1. The ends lost 4 bases at V and 7 bases at J; junction bases unmatched: 0. Germline CDR1 is SGHNT and CDR2 is YENEEA. The length of the CDR3 is 12 residues. The complete variable domain, with remaining parts taken from reference TRBV11-3 and TRBJ1-4, reads EAGVVQSPRYKIIEKKQPVAFWCNPISGHNTLYWYLQNLGQGPELLIRYENEEAVDDSQLPKDRFSAERLKGVDSTLKIQPAELGDSAVYLCASSYRGEKLFFGSGTQLSVL.

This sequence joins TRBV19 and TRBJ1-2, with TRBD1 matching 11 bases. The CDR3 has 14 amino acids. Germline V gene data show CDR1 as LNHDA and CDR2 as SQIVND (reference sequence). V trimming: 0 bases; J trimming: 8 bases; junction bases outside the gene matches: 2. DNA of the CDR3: TGTGCCAGTAGTATAGAGGACAGGGGGCTAGGCTACACCTTC. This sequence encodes CASSIEDRGLGYTF.

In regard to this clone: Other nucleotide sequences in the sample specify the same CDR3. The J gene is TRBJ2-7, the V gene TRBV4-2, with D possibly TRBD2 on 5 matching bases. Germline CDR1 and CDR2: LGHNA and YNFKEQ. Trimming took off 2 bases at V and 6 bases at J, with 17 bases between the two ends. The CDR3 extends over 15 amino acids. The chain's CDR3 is CASSQILASRVEQYF. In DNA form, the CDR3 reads TGTGCCAGCAGCCAAATCCTAGCTTCCCGGGTCGAGCAGTACTTC.